This T cell receptor beta chain was sequenced during a study of shared clonotypes between healthy human individuals. CDR3 size: 14 residues. Germline CDR1 and CDR2: MDHEN and SYDVKM. Trimming stripped 4 bases from V and 4 bases from J, with 11 bases between. Sequencing used immunoSEQ multiplex PCR; TCRdb keeps in-frame clones, though not all of them. This repertoire shows approximately 2,200,000 clones, 85% to 95% found once; its top ten account for about 1.5%. The naive CD8 subset, CD45RO-negative cells positively selected for CCR7, excluded terminally differentiated effector memory CD45RA+ cells. Only Caucasian adults living in Nashville, Tennessee served as donors.

The chain couples TRBV28 to TRBJ2-1, with no clear D. Sequencing used naive CD8+ T cells from PBMCs. This sequence originates from a man between 18 and 35 years old in good health. Some clones in this sample may be carry-over from other donors' samples. This chain's CDR3 is CASSSERSYNEQFF. The CDR3 nucleotides are TGTGCCAGCAGTTCAGAACGTTCTTACAATGAGCAGTTCTTC.